This TCR beta chain was recorded in a study of shared clonotypes between healthy human individuals. Germline values: CDR1 SGHDN, CDR2 FVKESK. The CDR3 contains 16 residues. Trimming removed 2 bases at V and 0 bases at J, with 14 bases between. Sequencing was performed with immunoSEQ multiplex PCR; in TCRdb, only in-frame clones are kept and a portion is missing. The data show some 980,000 clones, over 60% seen once. This clone has just a few counts. The rearrangement links TRBV14 to TRBJ2-7, with a tentative D call TRBD2 (7 bases). Material: memory CD4+ T cells sorted from blood. The subset denotes: CD45RA-negative fraction. The TCR was taken from a man younger than 35 in good health. The CDR3 loop reads CASSQMGGGSSYEQYF. In DNA form, the CDR3 reads TGTGCCAGCAGCCAAATGGGGGGCGGGAGCTCCTACGAGCAGTACTTC. The full variable domain, completed using reference TRBV14 and TRBJ2-7, is EAGVTQFPSHSVIEKGQTVTLRCDPISGHDNLYWYRRVMGKEIKFLLHFVKESKQDESGMPNNRFLAERTGGTYSTLKVQPAELEDSGVYFCASSQMGGGSSYEQYFGPGTRLTVT.